One sample yielded the 4 T cell receptor beta chains listed below, sequenced in a study of CD8+ T cells in alopecia areata. RNA was extracted and reverse transcribed into cDNA as the sequencing template. Generated by immunoSEQ multiplex PCR, the TCRdb table keeps only in-frame clones and is missing some. The profile covers 65,000 to 90,000 clones, with roughly half appearing a single time and around 5.7% taken by the ten largest. What was sequenced was NKG2D-high CD8+ T cells sorted from blood. These receptors originate from a human donor with alopecia areata.

The chain joins TRBV30 to TRBJ2-3; no firm D call. Trimming removed 6 bases at V and 2 bases at J, with 21 bases between. The CDR3 runs to 16 residues. CDR1 is GTSNPN, CDR2 SVGIG, per germline (reference sequence). CDR3: CACGLLDGAFTDTQYF. CDR3 sequence (DNA): TGTGCCTGCGGATTGCTAGACGGCGCATTCACAGATACGCAGTATTTT.

The CDR3 nucleotides are TGCAGCGCTAGAGGCGGGTCCTCCTACGAGCAGTACTTC. The encoded protein is CSARGGSSYEQYF. V is TRBV29-1 and J is TRBJ2-7, with D tentatively TRBD2 (5 bases). CDR1 is SQVTM, CDR2 ANQGSEA, per germline. Deletions cut 7 bases from V and 0 bases from J, with 13 bases between. CDR3 length: 13 amino acids.

This clone was seen only a few times. The chain links TRBV29-1 to TRBJ2-1; D gene ambiguous. Germline V CDR1 and CDR2: SQVTM, ANQGSEA. The V and J ends lost 7 bases and 7 bases respectively, with 11 bases between them. This CDR3 has 11 amino acids. In DNA form, the CDR3 reads TGCAGCGCCCCCCGCTCGAATGAGCAGTTCTTC. Encoded protein: CSAPRSNEQFF.

The rearrangement joins TRBV7-3 to TRBJ2-5, with a weak D call TRBD1 (6 bases). The germline V gene has CDR1 SGHTA and CDR2 FQGTGA. V lost 2 bases, J lost 4 bases, and 8 bases lay in between. CDR3 size: 13 residues. CDR3 nucleotides: TGTGCCAGCAGCTTACTAGGGGGAGAGACCCAGTACTTC. Protein product: CASSLLGGETQYF.